This T cell receptor (beta chain) originates from a study of T cells in pancreatic ductal adenocarcinoma. Comment on this clone: What it binds is unknown.

The repertoire was sequenced with immunoSEQ multiplex PCR; TCRdb's copy has only in-frame clones and lacks some. The repertoire holds some 16,000 clones, with around 90% as singletons. Germline lookup yields CDR1 LNHDA and CDR2 SQIVND (reference sequence). V shed 5 bases and J 2 bases; nucleotides not matched to a gene: 11. The CDR3 is 19 residues long. General observations from the study: Blood had more productive templates and roughly 8-fold more unique clonotypes than tumor. This surgical cohort overrepresents the minority presenting with early-stage disease. Mean clonality was approximately 0.12 in tumors and roughly 0.068 in blood, not significantly different.

Selected pancreatic ductal adenocarcinoma patients had undergone surgery without neoadjuvant therapy. The source material was PBMCs. This chain joins TRBV19 and TRBJ2-6; 11 bases match TRBD1. The source is a human donor with pancreatic ductal adenocarcinoma. The CDR3 reads CASSPRTGGASAGANVLTF. Here the CDR3 DNA reads TGTGCCAGTAGTCCGCGGACAGGGGGCGCATCTGCTGGGGCCAACGTCCTGACTTTC. The full variable domain, in which reference TRBV19 and TRBJ2-6 provide the parts outside the CDR3, is DGGITQSPKYLFRKEGQNVTLSCEQNLNHDAMYWYRQDPGQGLRLIYYSQIVNDFQKGDIAEGYSVSREKKESFPLTVTSAQKNPTAFYLCASSPRTGGASAGANVLTFGAGSRLTVL.